This is a list of T cell receptor beta chains from one sample in a study of cytomegalovirus exposure and HLA in healthy donors. Data came from immunoSEQ multiplex PCR; TCRdb stores just in-frame clones and leaves some out. The data show about 100,000 clones, roughly 80% seen once. The sample comprised PBMCs. The receptor set was obtained from a man aged 35 to 55 in good health and CMV-seropositive. Both conserved end residues are part of each CDR3. A D gene is named only where the DNA matches it firmly. Clone size is given for some rows only: seen once, a few or many times, or a class if the clone is expanded.

j_call v_call clone_size d_call cdr3_aa
TRBJ1-2 TRBV29-1 NA NA CSVLGQAVGYGYTF
TRBJ2-7 TRBV27 few TRBD2 CASSSPSGRAHF
TRBJ2-1 TRBV19 NA TRBD2 CASSIQPGLATYNEQFF
TRBJ2-6 TRBV7-2 NA NA CASSTRGSGANVLTF
TRBJ2-4 TRBV2 NA NA CASSEVAEIIF
TRBJ2-7 TRBV6-1 NA NA CASRILQGPGYEQYF
TRBJ2-7 TRBV28 NA NA CASSSGGTTYEQYF
TRBJ1-2 TRBV10-1 NA NA CASSPARLYGYTF
TRBJ2-1 TRBV9 NA TRBD2 CASSVDPGGTYNEQFF
TRBJ1-1 TRBV18 few NA CASSEAGVDTEAFF
TRBJ1-5 TRBV7-2 once TRBD1 CASSSGQGANQPQHF
TRBJ2-4 TRBV10-3 NA NA CAITPKAVAKNIQYF
TRBJ1-2 TRBV28 once TRBD1 CASSTGTGRVGYTF
TRBJ2-7 TRBV7-9 NA TRBD1 CASSVTGTGSAEQYF
TRBJ1-1 TRBV28 NA NA CASSIGSGTEAFF
TRBJ2-2 TRBV7-8 NA NA CASSLPGYTGELFF
TRBJ1-1 TRBV4-2 NA NA CASSQVRWQAFF
TRBJ2-5 TRBV7-8 NA TRBD2 CASSLAASGGAFRETQYF
TRBJ1-2 TRBV27 NA NA CASSLTSTNYGYTF
TRBJ1-1 TRBV9 NA NA CASSDQGRTEAFF
TRBJ2-7 TRBV6-6 NA NA CASSRRSYEQYF
TRBJ2-7 TRBV5-4 NA TRBD1 CASSLVGGQGSSYEQYF
TRBJ1-5 TRBV10-2 NA NA CASSESWQQPQHF
TRBJ1-1 TRBV19 NA TRBD1 CASNTRGVMNTEAFF
TRBJ2-6 TRBV28 NA NA CASSYPRESGANVLTF
TRBJ2-3 TRBV5-1 NA TRBD2 CASSLQGAGGIDTQYF
TRBJ2-7 TRBV4-3 NA NA CASSQGSGRTYEQYF
TRBJ2-5 TRBV21-1 NA NA CASSKFGSDNLQETQYF
TRBJ2-5 TRBV29-1 NA TRBD2 CSVGARTSGSRGEETQYF
TRBJ2-5 TRBV19 NA TRBD1 CASSKTPGQGPSTQYF
TRBJ2-7 TRBV11-2 few NA CASSLLRLGLTTVQYF
TRBJ2-4 TRBV6-1 NA NA CASSEVLSGGKNIQYF
TRBJ2-5 TRBV4-1 few TRBD2 CASSQGRLAGTIQRETQYF
TRBJ1-4 TRBV28 NA NA CASSLDSATNEKLFF
TRBJ1-3 TRBV19 NA TRBD1 CASSPLETGSSGNTIYF
TRBJ1-2 TRBV5-1 few TRBD1 CASSSGTGGVNYGYTF
TRBJ1-5 TRBV14 NA NA CASSPTGNQPQHF
TRBJ1-2 TRBV9 NA NA CASSVTGSNYGYTF
TRBJ2-7 TRBV6-8 NA TRBD1 CASSDLLGQGAYEQYF
TRBJ2-2 TRBV5-1 few NA CASSWGGAAGELFF
TRBJ2-2 TRBV29-1 NA NA CSSGGGRAGELFF
TRBJ2-5 TRBV12-5 NA NA CASISRGVQETQYF
TRBJ2-1 TRBV18 few TRBD2 CASSPAVGGDYNEQFF
TRBJ2-1 TRBV5-1 NA TRBD1 CASSLRATGYGNEQFF
TRBJ2-5 TRBV6-1 NA TRBD1 CASSKGGRWETQYF